Below, 10 T cell receptor beta chains from the same sample are listed, as sequenced in a study of CD8 T cells in Susac syndrome. With random hexamers, reverse transcription was performed on about 0.5 to 1 ug of RNA. Via MiXCR, TCRdb re-called the immunoSEQ multiplex PCR reads, giving one row per CDR3 protein. The sample yields roughly 180,000 distinct CDR3 sequences, just under 95% seen once. Material for sequencing was CD4+ T cells from PBMCs. The receptors come from a human donor in good health.

V usage is TRBV2 and J usage is TRBJ2-7; no reliable D call. V lost 4 bases to trimming and J lost 0 bases, with 10 bases between them. There are 14 residues in the CDR3. CDR1 SNHLY and CDR2 FYNNEI come from the germline V gene. The CDR3 DNA sequence: TGTGCCAGCAGTGTGTTTGTCCGCTCCTACGAGCAGTACTTC. This translates into CASSVFVRSYEQYF.

V and J are TRBV2 and TRBJ2-7; D not resolved. Trimming left V 4 bases short and J 0 bases short, with 10 bases between. CDR1 is SNHLY, CDR2 FYNNEI, per germline. The CDR3 length is 14 residues. The CDR3 spells CASSVSQVSYEQYF. CDR3 nucleotide sequence: TGTGCCAGCAGTGTTTCGCAGGTCTCCTACGAGCAGTACTTC.

V gene TRBV3-1 combines with J gene TRBJ2-7; D uncertain. Germline CDR1 and CDR2: LGHDT and YNNKEL (reference sequence). The CDR3 extends over 14 amino acids. V lost 2 bases, J lost 4 bases, and 12 bases lay in between. CDR3 loop: CASSQHGTAYEQYF. The CDR3 nucleotides are TGTGCCAGCAGCCAACACGGCACTGCATACGAGCAGTACTTC.

V is TRBV24-1 and J is TRBJ2-1; D possibly corresponds to TRBD1 (6 bases). Germline V gene data show CDR1 as KGHDR and CDR2 as SFDVKD. The V end was cut by 7 bases, the J end by 7 bases, with 13 bases between. This CDR3 comprises 13 residues. The CDR3 DNA follows: TGTGCCACCAGGGGTCCAGGGGAAAATGAGCAGTTCTTC. It codes for CATRGPGENEQFF.

V and J are TRBV19 and TRBJ2-3; D remains ambiguous. V lost 3 bases, J lost 0 bases, and 10 bases lay in between. Per germline, CDR1 LNHDA and CDR2 SQIVND (reference sequence). The CDR3 length is 15 residues. CDR3 in amino acids: CASSIRRRSTDTQYF. CDR3 nucleotides: TGTGCCAGTAGTATCCGTCGCAGGAGCACAGATACGCAGTATTTT.

A note on this clonotype: Mismatch with germline at one junction end may stem from a read error. V and J are TRBV29-1 and TRBJ2-5; maybe TRBD1 (5 bases). CDR1 is SQVTM and CDR2 is ANQGSEA in the germline V gene. This CDR3 is built from 12 residues. CDR3 in DNA: TGCAGTGTTGACAGAGGTCAAGAGACCCAGTACTTC. Translated, it gives CSVDRGQETQYF.

This CDR3 reads CASSPLEANTGELFF. The DNA of the CDR3 is TGTGCCAGCTCACCACTTGAAGCGAACACCGGGGAGCTGTTTTTT. This chain uses TRBV18 with TRBJ2-2; D remains ambiguous. The CDR3 contains 15 residues. Trimming shortened V by 1 base and J by 0 bases, and 6 bases separated the two germline ends. In germline, CDR1 is KGHSH, CDR2 LQKENI. The variable domain in full, completed from reference TRBV18 and TRBJ2-2, reads NAGVMQNPRHLVRRRGQEARLRCSPMKGHSHVYWYRQLPEEGLKFMVYLQKENIIDESGMPKERFSAEFPKEGPSILRIQQVVRGDSAAYFCASSPLEANTGELFFGEGSRLTVL.

The chain combines TRBV18 with TRBJ2-5, with 8 bases fitting TRBD1. CDR3 size: 15 residues. Unmatched junction bases numbered 9, after V lost 4 bases and J lost 5 bases. Germline V gives CDR1 KGHSH, CDR2 LQKENI. This CDR3 reads CASSRQTGVQETQYF. For the CDR3, the DNA is TGTGCCAGCTCACGCCAGACAGGGGTTCAGGAGACCCAGTACTTC.

The CDR3 is CASSSPDRNYGYTF. CDR3 in DNA: TGTGCCAGCAGTTCCCCGGACAGAAACTATGGCTACACCTTC. The chain recombines TRBV28 with TRBJ1-2; a possible D gene is TRBD1 (6 bases). CDR1 is MDHEN, CDR2 SYDVKM, per germline. This CDR3 is built from 14 residues. V shed 4 bases and J shed 2 bases, with 11 bases lying between them.

V and J are TRBV12-3 or TRBV12-4 and TRBJ1-3; D is unresolved. The V and J ends lost 6 bases and 0 bases respectively, with 9 bases between them. The CDR3 runs 14 residues. The CDR3 DNA is TGTGCCAGCAGACTCGTCGACTCTGGAAACACCATATATTTT. Protein sequence: CASRLVDSGNTIYF.